The source of this T cell receptor beta chain is a study of cytomegalovirus exposure and HLA in healthy donors. About the research overall: Out of about 179 million T cells, an earlier analysis found fewer than 140 million unique TCR beta sequences in total.

60 Vbeta and 13 Jbeta primers were used in PCR. Sequencing used immunoSEQ multiplex PCR; TCRdb keeps in-frame clones, though not all of them. Here the sample spans approximately 160,000 clones, 75% to 90% being singletons. Comments on this clone: Its antigen is unknown.

Study results and limitations: Follow-up analysis later connected one missense variant in DCLRE1C with trimming of TCR beta V- and J-genes.

At sampling all donors were nominally healthy, likely with unrecorded immune exposures. The trim removed 5 bases at V and 5 bases at J, leaving 8 bases unmatched. This CDR3 is built from 16 residues. The germline gives CDR1 PRHDT, CDR2 FYEKMQ (reference sequence). This chain joins TRBV13 and TRBJ2-5; 13 bases are a match to TRBD2. Sequences were obtained from PBMCs. The origin of this receptor is a girl aged 2-10 years in good health and CMV-seropositive. The CDR3 sequence: CASSPRTSGRPETQYF. CDR3 coding DNA: TGTGCCAGCAGCCCGCGGACTAGCGGGAGACCTGAGACCCAGTACTTC.